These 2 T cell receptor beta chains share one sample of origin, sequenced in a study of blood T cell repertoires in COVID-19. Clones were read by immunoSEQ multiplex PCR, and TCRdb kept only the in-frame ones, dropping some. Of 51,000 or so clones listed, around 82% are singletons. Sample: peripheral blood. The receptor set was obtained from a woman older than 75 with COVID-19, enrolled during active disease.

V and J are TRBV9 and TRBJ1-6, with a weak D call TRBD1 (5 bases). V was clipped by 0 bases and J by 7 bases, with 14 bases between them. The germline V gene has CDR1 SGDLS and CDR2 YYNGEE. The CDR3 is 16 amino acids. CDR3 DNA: TGTGCCAGCAGCGTAGGTTCAGGGTCTGGGAATTCACCCCTCCACTTT. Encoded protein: CASSVGSGSGNSPLHF.

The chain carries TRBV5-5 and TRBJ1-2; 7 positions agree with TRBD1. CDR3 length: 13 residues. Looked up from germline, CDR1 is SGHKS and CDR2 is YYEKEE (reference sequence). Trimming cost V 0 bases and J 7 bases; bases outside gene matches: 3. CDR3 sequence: CASSLDRGAGYTF. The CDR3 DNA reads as TGTGCCAGCAGCTTGGACAGGGGCGCTGGCTACACCTTC. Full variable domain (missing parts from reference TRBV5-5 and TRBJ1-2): DAGVTQSPTHLIKTRGQQVTLRCSPISGHKSVSWYQQVLGQGPQFIFQYYEKEERGRGNFPDRFSARQFPNYSSELNVNALLLGDSALYLCASSLDRGAGYTFGSGTRLTVV.